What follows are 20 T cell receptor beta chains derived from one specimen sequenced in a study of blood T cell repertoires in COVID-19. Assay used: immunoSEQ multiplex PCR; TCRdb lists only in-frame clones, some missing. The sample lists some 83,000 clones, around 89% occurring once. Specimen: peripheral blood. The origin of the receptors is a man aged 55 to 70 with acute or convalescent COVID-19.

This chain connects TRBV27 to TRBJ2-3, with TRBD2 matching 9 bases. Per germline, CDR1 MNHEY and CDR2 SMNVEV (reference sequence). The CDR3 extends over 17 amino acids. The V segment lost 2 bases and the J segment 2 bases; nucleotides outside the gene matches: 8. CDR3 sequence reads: CASSLRASGIPTDTQYF. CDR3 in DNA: TGTGCCAGCAGTTTAAGGGCTAGCGGGATCCCCACAGATACGCAGTATTTT.

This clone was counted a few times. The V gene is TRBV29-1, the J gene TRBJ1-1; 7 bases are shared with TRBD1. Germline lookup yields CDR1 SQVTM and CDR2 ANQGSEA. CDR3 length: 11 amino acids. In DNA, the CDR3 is TGCACAGGGGGATGGGACACTGAAGCTTTCTTT. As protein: CTGGWDTEAFF.

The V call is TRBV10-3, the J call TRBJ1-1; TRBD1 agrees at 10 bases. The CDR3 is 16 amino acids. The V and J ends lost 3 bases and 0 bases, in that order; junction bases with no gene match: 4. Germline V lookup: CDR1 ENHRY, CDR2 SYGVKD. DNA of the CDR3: TGTGCCATCAGTGAAGGGACAGGGGTTATGAACACTGAAGCTTTCTTT. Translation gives CAISEGTGVMNTEAFF.

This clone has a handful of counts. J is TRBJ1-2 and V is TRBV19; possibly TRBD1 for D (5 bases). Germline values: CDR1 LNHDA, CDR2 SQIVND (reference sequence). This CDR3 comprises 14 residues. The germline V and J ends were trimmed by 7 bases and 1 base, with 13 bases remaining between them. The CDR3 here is CASKRGGDNYGYTF. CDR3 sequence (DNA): TGTGCCAGTAAGCGGGGAGGGGATAACTATGGCTACACCTTC.

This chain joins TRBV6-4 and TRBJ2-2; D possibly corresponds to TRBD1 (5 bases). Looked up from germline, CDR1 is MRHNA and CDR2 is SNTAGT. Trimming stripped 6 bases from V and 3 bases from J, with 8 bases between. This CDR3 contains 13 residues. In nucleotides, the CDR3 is TGTGCCAGCAGAGCAGGGTACACCGGGGAGCTGTTTTTT. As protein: CASRAGYTGELFF.

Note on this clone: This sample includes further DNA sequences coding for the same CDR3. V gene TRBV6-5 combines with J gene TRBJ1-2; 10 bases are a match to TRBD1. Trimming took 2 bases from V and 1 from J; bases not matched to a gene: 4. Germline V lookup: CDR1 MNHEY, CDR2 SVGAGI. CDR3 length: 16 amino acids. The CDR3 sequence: CASSYIRTGGNYGYTF. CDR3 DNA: TGTGCCAGCAGTTACATTAGGACAGGGGGTAACTATGGCTACACCTTC.

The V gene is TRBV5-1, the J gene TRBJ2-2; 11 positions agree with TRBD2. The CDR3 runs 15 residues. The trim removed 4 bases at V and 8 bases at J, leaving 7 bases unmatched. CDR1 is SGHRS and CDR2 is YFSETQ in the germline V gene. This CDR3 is CASSHGLAGGGELFF. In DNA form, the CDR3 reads TGCGCCAGCAGCCACGGACTAGCGGGCGGGGGGGAGCTGTTTTTT.

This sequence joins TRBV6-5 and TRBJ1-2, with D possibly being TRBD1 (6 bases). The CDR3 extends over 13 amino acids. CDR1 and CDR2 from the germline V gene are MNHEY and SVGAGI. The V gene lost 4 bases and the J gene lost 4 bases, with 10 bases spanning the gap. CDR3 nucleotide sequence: TGTGCCAGCAGTTTACAGGGAACCTATGGCTACACCTTC. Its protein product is CASSLQGTYGYTF.

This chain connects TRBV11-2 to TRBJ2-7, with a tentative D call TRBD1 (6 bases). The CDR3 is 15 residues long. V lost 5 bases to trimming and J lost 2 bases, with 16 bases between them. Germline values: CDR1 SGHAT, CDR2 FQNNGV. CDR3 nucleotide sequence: TGTGCCAGCAGCCCGGACCACGGGACAACCTACGAGCAGTACTTC. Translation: CASSPDHGTTYEQYF.

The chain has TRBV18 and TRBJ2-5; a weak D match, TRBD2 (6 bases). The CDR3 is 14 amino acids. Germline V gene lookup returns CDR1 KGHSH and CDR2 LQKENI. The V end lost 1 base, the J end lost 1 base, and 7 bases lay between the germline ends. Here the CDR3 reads CASSPLGGQETQYF. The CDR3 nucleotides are TGTGCCAGCTCACCACTGGGGGGCCAAGAGACCCAGTACTTC.

DNA for the CDR3: TGTGCCAGCAGCCAAAAGGGAGGCCTCTCACCCCTCCACTTT. This encodes CASSQKGGLSPLHF. This chain links TRBV14 with TRBJ1-6, with D unclear. V lost 2 bases to trimming and J lost 10 bases, with 12 bases between them. Germline V lookup: CDR1 SGHDN, CDR2 FVKESK. CDR3 size: 14 residues.

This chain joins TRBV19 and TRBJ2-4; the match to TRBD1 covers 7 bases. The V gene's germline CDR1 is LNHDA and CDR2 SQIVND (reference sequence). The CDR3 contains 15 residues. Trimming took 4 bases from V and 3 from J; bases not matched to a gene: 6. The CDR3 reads CASSKTGLGKNIQYF. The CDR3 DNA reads TGTGCCAGTAGTAAGACAGGGTTGGGCAAAAACATTCAGTACTTC. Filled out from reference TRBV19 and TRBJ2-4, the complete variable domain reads DGGITQSPKYLFRKEGQNVTLSCEQNLNHDAMYWYRQDPGQGLRLIYYSQIVNDFQKGDIAEGYSVSREKKESFPLTVTSAQKNPTAFYLCASSKTGLGKNIQYFGAGTRLSVL.

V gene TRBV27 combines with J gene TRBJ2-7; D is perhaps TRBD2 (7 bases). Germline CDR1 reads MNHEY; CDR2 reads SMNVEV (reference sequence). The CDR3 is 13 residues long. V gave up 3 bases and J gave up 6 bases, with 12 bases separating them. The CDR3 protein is CASSLGGRGEQYF. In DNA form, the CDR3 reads TGTGCCAGCAGTTTGGGGGGGCGAGGCGAGCAGTACTTC.

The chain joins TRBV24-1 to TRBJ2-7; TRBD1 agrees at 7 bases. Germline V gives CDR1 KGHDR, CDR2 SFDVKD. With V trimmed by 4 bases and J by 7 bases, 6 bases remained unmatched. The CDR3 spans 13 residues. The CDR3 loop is CATSDPTGFEQYF. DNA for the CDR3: TGTGCCACCAGTGACCCGACAGGGTTTGAGCAGTACTTC.

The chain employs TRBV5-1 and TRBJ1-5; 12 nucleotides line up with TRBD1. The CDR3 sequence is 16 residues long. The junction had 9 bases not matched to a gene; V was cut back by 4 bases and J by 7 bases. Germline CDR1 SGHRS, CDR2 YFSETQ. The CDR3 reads CASSPGTGGAGQPQHF. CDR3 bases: TGCGCCAGCAGCCCGGGGACAGGGGGCGCCGGGCAGCCCCAGCATTTT.

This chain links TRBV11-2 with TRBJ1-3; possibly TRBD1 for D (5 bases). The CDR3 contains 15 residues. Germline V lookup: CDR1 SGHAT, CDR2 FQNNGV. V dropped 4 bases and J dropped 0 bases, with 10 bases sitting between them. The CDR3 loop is CASSSTGGSGNTIYF. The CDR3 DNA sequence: TGTGCCAGCAGCTCCACGGGGGGCTCTGGAAACACCATATATTTT. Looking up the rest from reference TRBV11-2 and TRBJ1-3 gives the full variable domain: EAGVAQSPRYKIIEKRQSVAFWCNPISGHATLYWYQQILGQGPKLLIQFQNNGVVDDSQLPKDRFSAERLKGVDSTLKIQPAKLEDSAVYLCASSSTGGSGNTIYFGEGSWLTVV.

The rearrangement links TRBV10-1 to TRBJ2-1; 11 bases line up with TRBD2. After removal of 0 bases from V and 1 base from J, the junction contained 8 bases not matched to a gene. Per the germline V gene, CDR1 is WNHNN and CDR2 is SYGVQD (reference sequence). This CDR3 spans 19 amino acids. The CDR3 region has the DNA TGCGCCAGCAGTGAGTCGCGTTCTAGCGGGGGGAATTCCTACAATGAGCAGTTCTTC. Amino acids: CASSESRSSGGNSYNEQFF.

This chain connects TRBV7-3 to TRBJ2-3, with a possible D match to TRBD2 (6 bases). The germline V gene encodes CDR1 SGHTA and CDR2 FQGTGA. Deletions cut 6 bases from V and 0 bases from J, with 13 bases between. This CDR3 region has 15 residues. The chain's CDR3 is CASSSIAESTDTQYF. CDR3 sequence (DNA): TGTGCCAGCAGTTCGATAGCGGAAAGCACAGATACGCAGTATTTT.

CDR3 nucleotide sequence: TGTGCCAGCAGCGGGCGTCCACAGGGTTTTAGCCCTGAAGCTTTCTTT. Translating it yields CASSGRPQGFSPEAFF. The V gene is TRBV7-2, the J gene TRBJ1-1; D is possibly TRBD1 (6 bases). V lost 5 bases and J 6 bases, leaving 22 bases between the germline ends. The CDR3 is 16 amino acids. CDR1 SGHTA and CDR2 FQGNSA come from the germline V gene.

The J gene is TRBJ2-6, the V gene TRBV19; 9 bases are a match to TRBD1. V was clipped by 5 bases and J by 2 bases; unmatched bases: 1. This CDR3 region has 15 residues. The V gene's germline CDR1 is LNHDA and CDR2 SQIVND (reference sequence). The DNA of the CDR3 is TGTGCCAGTAGTCGACAGGGGGCTGGGGCCAACGTCCTGACTTTC. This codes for CASSRQGAGANVLTF. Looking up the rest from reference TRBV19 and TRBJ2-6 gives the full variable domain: DGGITQSPKYLFRKEGQNVTLSCEQNLNHDAMYWYRQDPGQGLRLIYYSQIVNDFQKGDIAEGYSVSREKKESFPLTVTSAQKNPTAFYLCASSRQGAGANVLTFGAGSRLTVL.